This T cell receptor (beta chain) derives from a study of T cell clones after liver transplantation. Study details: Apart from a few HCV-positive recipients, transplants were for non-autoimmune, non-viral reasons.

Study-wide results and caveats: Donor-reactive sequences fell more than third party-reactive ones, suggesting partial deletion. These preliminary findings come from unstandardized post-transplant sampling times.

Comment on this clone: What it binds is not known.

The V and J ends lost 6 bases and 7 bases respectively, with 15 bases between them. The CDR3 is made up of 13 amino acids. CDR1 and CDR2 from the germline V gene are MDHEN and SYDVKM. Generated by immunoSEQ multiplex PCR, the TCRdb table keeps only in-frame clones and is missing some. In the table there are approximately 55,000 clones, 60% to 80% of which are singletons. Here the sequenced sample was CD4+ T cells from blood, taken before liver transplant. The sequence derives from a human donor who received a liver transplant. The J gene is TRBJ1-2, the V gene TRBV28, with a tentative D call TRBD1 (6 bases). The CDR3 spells CASREVQGIGYTF. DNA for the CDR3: TGTGCCAGCAGGGAGGTACAGGGAATTGGCTACACCTTC.